This TCR beta chain originates from a study of cytomegalovirus exposure and HLA in healthy donors. The V and J ends lost 5 bases and 2 bases, in that order; junction bases with no gene match: 11. Germline V gene lookup returns CDR1 MNHEY and CDR2 SMNVEV (reference sequence). The CDR3 spans 17 residues. A multiplex PCR was run with 60 Vbeta primers and 13 Jbeta primers. TCRdb's copy holds only in-frame clones and misses some; the assay was immunoSEQ multiplex PCR. Of about 190,000 clones in the sample, 70% to 75% were seen once. This clone was seen only once. The origin of this receptor is a man aged 30 to 39 in good health and CMV-seropositive. The V gene is TRBV27, the J gene TRBJ2-7, with 11 bases matching TRBD1. Material for sequencing was PBMCs. CDR3 nucleotide sequence: TGTGCCAGCAGTAAGGACAGGGGGCAGTCCCATCCCTACGAGCAGTACTTC. Its protein is CASSKDRGQSHPYEQYF.